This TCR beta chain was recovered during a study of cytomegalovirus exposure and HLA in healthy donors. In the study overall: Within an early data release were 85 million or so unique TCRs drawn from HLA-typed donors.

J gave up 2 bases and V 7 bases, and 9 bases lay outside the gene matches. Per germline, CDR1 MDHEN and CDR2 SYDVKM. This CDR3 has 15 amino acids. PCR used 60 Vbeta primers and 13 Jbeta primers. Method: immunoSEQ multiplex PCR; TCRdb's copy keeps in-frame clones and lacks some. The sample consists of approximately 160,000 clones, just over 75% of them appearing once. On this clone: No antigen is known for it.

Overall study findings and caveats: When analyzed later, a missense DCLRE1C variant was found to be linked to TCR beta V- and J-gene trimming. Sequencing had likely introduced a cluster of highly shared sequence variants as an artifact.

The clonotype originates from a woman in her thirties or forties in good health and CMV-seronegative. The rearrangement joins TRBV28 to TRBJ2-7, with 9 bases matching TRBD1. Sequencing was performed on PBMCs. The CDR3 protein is CASTIPGQGTYEQYF. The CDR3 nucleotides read TGTGCCAGCACTATACCGGGACAGGGAACCTACGAGCAGTACTTC.